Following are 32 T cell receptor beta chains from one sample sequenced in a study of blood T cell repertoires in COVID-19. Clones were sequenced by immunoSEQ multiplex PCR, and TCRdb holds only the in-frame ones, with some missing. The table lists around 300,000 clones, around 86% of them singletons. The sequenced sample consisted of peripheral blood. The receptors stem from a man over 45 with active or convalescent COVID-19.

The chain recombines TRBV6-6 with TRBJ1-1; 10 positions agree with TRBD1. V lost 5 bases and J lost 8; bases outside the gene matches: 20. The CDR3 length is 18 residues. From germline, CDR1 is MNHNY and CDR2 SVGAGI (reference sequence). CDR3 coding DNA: TGTGCCAGCAGTCGGATGTGGGGACAGGGGCCACGAGGAAGCGAAGCTTTCTTT. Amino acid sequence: CASSRMWGQGPRGSEAFF.

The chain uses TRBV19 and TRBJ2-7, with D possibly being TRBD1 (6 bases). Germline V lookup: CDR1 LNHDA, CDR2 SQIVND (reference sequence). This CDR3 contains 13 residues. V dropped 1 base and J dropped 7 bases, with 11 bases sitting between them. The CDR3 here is CASSIVVQGEQYF. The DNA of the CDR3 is TGTGCCAGTAGTATAGTTGTACAGGGTGAGCAGTACTTC.

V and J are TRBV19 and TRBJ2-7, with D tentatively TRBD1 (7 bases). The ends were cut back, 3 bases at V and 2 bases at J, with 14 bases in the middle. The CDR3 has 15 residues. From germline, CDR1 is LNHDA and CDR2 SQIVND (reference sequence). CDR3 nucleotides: TGTGCCAGTAGTATTGGAGGGGGCGAAACCTACGAGCAGTACTTC. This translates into CASSIGGGETYEQYF.

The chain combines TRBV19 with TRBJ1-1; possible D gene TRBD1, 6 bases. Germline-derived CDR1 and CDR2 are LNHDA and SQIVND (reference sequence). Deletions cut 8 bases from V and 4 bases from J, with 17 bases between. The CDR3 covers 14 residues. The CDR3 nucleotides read TGTGCCAGTGCAAAGGGGGGGCAGATCACTGAAGCTTTCTTT. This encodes CASAKGGQITEAFF.

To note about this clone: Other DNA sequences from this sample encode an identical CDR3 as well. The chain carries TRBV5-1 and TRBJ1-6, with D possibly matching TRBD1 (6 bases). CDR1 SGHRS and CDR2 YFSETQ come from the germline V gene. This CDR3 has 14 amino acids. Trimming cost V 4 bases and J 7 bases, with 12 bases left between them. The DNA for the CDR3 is TGCGCCAGCAGCCCCGGGGACATGAATTCACCCCTCCACTTT. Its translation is CASSPGDMNSPLHF. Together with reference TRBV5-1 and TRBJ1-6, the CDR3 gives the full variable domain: KAGVTQTPRYLIKTRGQQVTLSCSPISGHRSVSWYQQTPGQGLQFLFEYFSETQRNKGNFPGRFSGRQFSNSRSEMNVSTLELGDSALYLCASSPGDMNSPLHFGNGTRLTVT.

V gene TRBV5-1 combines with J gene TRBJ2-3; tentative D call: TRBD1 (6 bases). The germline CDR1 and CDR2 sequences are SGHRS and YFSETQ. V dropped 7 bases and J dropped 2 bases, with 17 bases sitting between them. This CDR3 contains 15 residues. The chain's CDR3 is CASSGPGQNTDTQYF. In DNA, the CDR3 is TGCGCCAGCTCTGGCCCGGGACAAAACACAGATACGCAGTATTTT. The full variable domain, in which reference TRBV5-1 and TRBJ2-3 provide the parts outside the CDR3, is KAGVTQTPRYLIKTRGQQVTLSCSPISGHRSVSWYQQTPGQGLQFLFEYFSETQRNKGNFPGRFSGRQFSNSRSEMNVSTLELGDSALYLCASSGPGQNTDTQYFGPGTRLTVL.

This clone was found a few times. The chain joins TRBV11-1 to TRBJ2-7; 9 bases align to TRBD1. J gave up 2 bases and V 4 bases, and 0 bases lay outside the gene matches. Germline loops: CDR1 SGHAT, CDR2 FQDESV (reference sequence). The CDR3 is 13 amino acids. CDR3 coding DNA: TGTGCCAGCAGCTGGACAGGGGCCTACGAGCAGTACTTC. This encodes CASSWTGAYEQYF.

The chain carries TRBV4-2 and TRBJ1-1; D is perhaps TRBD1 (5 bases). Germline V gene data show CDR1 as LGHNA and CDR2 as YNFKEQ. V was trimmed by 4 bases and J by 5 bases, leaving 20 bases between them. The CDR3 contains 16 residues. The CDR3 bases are TGTGCCAGCAGCCCACACTTGGGGCAGGGAGGGACTGAAGCTTTCTTT. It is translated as CASSPHLGQGGTEAFF.

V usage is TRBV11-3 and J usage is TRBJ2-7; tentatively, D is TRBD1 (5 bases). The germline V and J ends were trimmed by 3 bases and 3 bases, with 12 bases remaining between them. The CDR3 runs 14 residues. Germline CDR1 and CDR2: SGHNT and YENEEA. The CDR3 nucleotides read TGTGCCAGCAGCTTTCAGGGATCGGACTACGAGCAGTACTTC. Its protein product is CASSFQGSDYEQYF.

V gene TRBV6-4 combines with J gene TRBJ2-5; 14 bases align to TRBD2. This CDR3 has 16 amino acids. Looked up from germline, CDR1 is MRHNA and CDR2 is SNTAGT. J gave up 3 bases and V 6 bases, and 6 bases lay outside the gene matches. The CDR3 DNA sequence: TGTGCCAGCAGAAGGGGACTAGCGGGAGTTAAAGAGACCCAGTACTTC. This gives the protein CASRRGLAGVKETQYF.

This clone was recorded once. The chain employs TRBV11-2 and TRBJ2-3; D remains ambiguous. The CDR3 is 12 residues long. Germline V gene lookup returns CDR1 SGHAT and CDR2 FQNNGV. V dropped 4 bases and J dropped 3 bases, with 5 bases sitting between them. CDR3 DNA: TGTGCCAGCAGCTCGAGTACAGATACGCAGTATTTT. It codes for CASSSSTDTQYF.

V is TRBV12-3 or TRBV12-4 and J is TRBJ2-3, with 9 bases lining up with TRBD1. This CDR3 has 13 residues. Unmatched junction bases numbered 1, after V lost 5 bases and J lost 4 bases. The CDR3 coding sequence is TGTGCCAGCAGTACAGGGGGCCCAGATACGCAGTATTTT. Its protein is CASSTGGPDTQYF.

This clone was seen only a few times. The CDR3 loop reads CASSIQLAGPQETQYF. The CDR3 nucleotides read TGTGCCAGTAGTATCCAACTAGCGGGGCCCCAAGAGACCCAGTACTTC. J is TRBJ2-5 and V is TRBV19; TRBD2 agrees at 10 bases. In germline, CDR1 is LNHDA, CDR2 SQIVND (reference sequence). The CDR3 contains 16 residues. Trimming took 3 bases from V and 1 from J; bases not matched to a gene: 5.

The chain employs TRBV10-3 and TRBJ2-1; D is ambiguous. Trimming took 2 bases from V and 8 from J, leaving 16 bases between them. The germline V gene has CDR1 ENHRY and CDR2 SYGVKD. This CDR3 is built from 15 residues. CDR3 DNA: TGTGCCATCAGTGAGCCCCGAAAGAGTCTCCATGAGCAGTTCTTC. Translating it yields CAISEPRKSLHEQFF.

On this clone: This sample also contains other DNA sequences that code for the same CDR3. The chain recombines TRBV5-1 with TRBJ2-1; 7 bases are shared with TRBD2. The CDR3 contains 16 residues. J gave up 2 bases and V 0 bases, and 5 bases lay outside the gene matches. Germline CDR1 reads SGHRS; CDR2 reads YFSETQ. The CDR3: CASSLGLAVPYNEQFF. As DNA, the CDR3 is TGCGCCAGCAGCTTGGGGCTAGCGGTTCCCTACAATGAGCAGTTCTTC.

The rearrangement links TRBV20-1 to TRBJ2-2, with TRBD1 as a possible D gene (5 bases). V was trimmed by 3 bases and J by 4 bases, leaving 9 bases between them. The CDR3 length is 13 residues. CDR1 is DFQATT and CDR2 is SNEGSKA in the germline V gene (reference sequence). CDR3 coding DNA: TGCAGTGCTAGTAGGGGTGTCACCGGGGAGCTGTTTTTT. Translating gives CSASRGVTGELFF.

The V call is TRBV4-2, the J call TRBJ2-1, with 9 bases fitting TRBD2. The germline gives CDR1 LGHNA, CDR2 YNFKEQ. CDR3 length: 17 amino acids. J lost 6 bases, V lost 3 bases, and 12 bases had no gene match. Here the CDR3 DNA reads TGTGCCAGCAGCCAGGTTTTGGCAGCGGGAGGTTTCAATGAGCAGTTCTTC. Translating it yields CASSQVLAAGGFNEQFF.

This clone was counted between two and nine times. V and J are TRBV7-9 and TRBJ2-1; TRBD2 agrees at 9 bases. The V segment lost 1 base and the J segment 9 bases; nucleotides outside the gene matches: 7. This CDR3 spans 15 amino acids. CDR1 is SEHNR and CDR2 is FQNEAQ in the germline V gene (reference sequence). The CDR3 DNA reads TGTGCCAGCAGCTTAGATGCGGGGGGGCGATTTGAGCAGTTCTTC. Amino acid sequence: CASSLDAGGRFEQFF.

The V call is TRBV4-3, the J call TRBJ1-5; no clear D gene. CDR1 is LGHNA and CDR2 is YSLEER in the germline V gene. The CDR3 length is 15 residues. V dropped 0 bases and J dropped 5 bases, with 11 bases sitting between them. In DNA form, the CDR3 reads TGCGCCAGCAGCCAAGATCGATGGGGAGATCAGCCCCAGCATTTT. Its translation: CASSQDRWGDQPQHF.

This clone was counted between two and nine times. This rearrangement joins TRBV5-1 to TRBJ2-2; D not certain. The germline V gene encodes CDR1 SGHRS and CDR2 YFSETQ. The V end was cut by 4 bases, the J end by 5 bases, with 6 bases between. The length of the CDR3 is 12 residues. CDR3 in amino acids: CASSQDTGELFF. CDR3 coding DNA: TGCGCCAGCAGCCAGGATACCGGGGAGCTGTTTTTT.

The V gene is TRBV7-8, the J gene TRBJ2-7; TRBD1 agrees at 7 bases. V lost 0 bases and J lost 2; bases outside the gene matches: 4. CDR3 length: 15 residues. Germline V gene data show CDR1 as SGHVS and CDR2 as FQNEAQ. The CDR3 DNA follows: TGTGCCAGCAGCTTAGCACAGGGGAGTCCCTACGAGCAGTACTTC. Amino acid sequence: CASSLAQGSPYEQYF. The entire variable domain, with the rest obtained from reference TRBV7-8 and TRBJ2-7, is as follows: GAGVSQSPRYKVAKRGQDVALRCDPISGHVSLFWYQQALGQGPEFLTYFQNEAQLDKSGLPSDRFFAERPEGSVSTLKIQRTQQEDSAVYLCASSLAQGSPYEQYFGPGTRLTVT.

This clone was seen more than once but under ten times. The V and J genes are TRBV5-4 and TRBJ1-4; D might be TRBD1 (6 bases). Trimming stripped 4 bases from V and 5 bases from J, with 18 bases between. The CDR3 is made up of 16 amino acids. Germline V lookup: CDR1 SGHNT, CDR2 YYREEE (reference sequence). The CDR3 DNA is TGTGCCAGCAGCAAAGATAGGACAGAGACGAATGAAAAACTGTTTTTT. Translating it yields CASSKDRTETNEKLFF.

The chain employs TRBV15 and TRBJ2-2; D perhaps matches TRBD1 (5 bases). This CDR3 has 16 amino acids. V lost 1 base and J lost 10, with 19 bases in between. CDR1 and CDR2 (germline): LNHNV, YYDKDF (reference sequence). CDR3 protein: CATSRGLQGRRVELFF. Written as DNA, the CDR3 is TGTGCCACCAGCAGAGGTTTGCAGGGCCGGCGCGTGGAGCTGTTTTTT.

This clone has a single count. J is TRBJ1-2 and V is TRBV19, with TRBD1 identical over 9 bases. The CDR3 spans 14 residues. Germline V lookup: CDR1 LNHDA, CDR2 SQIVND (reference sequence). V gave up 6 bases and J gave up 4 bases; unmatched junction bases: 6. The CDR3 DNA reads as TGTGCCAGTAGCGACAGGGGGGAAGGCTATGGCTACACCTTC. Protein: CASSDRGEGYGYTF.

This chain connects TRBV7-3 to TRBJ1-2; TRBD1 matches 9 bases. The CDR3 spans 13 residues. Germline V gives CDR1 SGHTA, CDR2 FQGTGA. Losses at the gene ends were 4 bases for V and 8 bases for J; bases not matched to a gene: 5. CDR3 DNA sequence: TGTGCCAGCAGCTCCGGGACAGGGATCGGCTACACCTTC. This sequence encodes CASSSGTGIGYTF.

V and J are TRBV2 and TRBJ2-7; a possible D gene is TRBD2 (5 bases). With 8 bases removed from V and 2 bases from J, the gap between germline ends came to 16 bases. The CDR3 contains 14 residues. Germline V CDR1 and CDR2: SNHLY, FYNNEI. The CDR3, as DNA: TGTGCCAGCGGCCCCGGGATTCCCCCCTACGAGCAGTACTTC. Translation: CASGPGIPPYEQYF.

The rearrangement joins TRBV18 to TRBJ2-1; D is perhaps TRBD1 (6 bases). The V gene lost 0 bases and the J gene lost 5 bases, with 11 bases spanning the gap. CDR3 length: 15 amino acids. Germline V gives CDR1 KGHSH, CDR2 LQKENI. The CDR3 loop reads CASSPPGGIDNEQFF. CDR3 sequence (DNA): TGTGCCAGCTCACCACCAGGGGGTATCGACAATGAGCAGTTCTTC. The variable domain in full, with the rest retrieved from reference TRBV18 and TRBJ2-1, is NAGVMQNPRHLVRRRGQEARLRCSPMKGHSHVYWYRQLPEEGLKFMVYLQKENIIDESGMPKERFSAEFPKEGPSILRIQQVVRGDSAAYFCASSPPGGIDNEQFFGPGTRLTVL.

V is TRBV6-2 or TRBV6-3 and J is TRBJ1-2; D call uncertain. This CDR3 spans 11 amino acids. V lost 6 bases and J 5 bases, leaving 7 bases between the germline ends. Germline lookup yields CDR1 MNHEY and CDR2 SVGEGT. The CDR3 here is CASSSRYGYTF. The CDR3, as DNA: TGTGCCAGCAGCTCCCGGTATGGCTACACCTTC.

CDR3 amino acids: CASNRASGSSEQFF. The CDR3 DNA is TGTGCCAGTAACCGGGCTAGCGGGAGCAGTGAGCAGTTCTTC. The genes are TRBV19 and TRBJ2-1; the match to TRBD2 covers 10 bases. The length of the CDR3 is 14 residues. V was pared by 7 bases and J by 9 bases, with 9 bases of the junction left unmatched. Germline assignment: CDR1 LNHDA and CDR2 SQIVND (reference sequence). Looking up the rest from reference TRBV19 and TRBJ2-1 gives the full variable domain: DGGITQSPKYLFRKEGQNVTLSCEQNLNHDAMYWYRQDPGQGLRLIYYSQIVNDFQKGDIAEGYSVSREKKESFPLTVTSAQKNPTAFYLCASNRASGSSEQFFGPGTRLTVL.

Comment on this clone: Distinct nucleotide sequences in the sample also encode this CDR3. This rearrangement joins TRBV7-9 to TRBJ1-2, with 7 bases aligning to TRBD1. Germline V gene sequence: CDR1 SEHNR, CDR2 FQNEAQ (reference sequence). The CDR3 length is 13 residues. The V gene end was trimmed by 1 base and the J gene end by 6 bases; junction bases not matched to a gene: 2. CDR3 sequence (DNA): TGTGCCAGCAGCTTAGGTCAGGGGGATGGCTACACCTTC. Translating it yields CASSLGQGDGYTF.

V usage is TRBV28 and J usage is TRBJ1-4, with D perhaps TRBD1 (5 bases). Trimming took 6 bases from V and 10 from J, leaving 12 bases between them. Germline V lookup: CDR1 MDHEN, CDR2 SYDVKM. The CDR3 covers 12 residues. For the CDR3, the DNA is TGTGCCAGCAGCCAGTCAGGGTTAAAACTGTTTTTT. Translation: CASSQSGLKLFF.

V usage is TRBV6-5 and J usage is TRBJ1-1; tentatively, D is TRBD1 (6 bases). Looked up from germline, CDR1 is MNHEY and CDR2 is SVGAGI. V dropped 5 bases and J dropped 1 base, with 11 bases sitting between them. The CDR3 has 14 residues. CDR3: CASSLPGENTEAFF. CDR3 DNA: TGTGCCAGCAGTCTGCCAGGGGAGAACACTGAAGCTTTCTTT.